The following is a T cell receptor beta chain sequence with its context. The antigen remains unidentified. This sample is drawn from a study of graft-versus-host responses after intestinal transplantation. Whole-study context: Each of the recipients got a multivisceral, liver-intestinal, or isolated intestinal transplant. Study-wide findings and caveats: Early post-transplant HvG declines showed an association with peak circulating GvH clone levels. Across patients carrying graft-donor T cell macrochimerism, allografts held high graft-versus-host to host-versus-graft clonal ratios. Recipient bone marrow held GvH clones, some seen earlier in ileum or blood.

The data were produced by immunoSEQ multiplex PCR, yet TCRdb's version contains in-frame clones alone and is incomplete. There are more than 95,000 clones in the sample; roughly nine tenths occur only once, and around 0.9% lies in the top ten. The length of the CDR3 is 13 residues. V lost 5 bases to trimming and J lost 5 bases; unmatched junction nucleotides: 0. Germline V CDR1 and CDR2: SEHNR, FQNEAQ (reference sequence). The gene calls are TRBV7-9 and TRBJ2-1; 10 bases match TRBD2. This TCR came from a human donor who received an intestinal transplant. The material was unstimulated CD4+ T cells sorted from spleen or lymph node cells, obtained before intestinal transplant. The CDR3 spells CASSGLADNEQFF. DNA for the CDR3: TGTGCCAGCAGCGGACTAGCGGACAATGAGCAGTTCTTC. The whole variable domain, filled in from reference TRBV7-9 and TRBJ2-1, reads DTGVSQNPRHKITKRGQNVTFRCDPISEHNRLYWYRQTLGQGPEFLTYFQNEAQLEKSRLLSDRFSAERPKGSFSTLEIQRTEQGDSAMYLCASSGLADNEQFFGPGTRLTVL.